The 27 T cell receptor beta chains below all came from one sample that was sequenced in a study of blood T cell repertoires in COVID-19. The table came from immunoSEQ multiplex PCR; TCRdb's copy has only in-frame clones and leaves some out. The profile shows about 230,000 clones, roughly 81% of them singletons. Material: peripheral blood. These TCRs come from a man in his forties or fifties with acute or convalescent COVID-19.

Only a few counts were recorded for this clone. V is TRBV3-1 (or the pseudogene TRBV3-2) and J is TRBJ1-2, with 12 bases that match TRBD1. V lost 4 bases to trimming and J lost 8 bases; unmatched junction nucleotides: 11. The CDR3 sequence is 16 residues long. From germline, CDR1 is LGHDT and CDR2 YNNKEL (reference sequence). DNA of the CDR3: TGTGCCAGCAGCCCCAGTCCGGGACAGGGGGCGGAAGGCTACACCTTC. Protein sequence: CASSPSPGQGAEGYTF.

This clone was seen more than once but under ten times. The chain employs TRBV21-1 and TRBJ1-2; the DNA was not compared with TRBD1, the D call given in the table. TRBV21-1 is a documented pseudogene. The CDR3 is 17 residues long. The DNA of the CDR3 is TGTGCCAGCAGCAAAGGAGGGCCAGGGGAAAAGGTCTATGGCTACACCTTC. Translated: CASSKGGPGEKVYGYTF.

This clone was detected only once. The V and J genes are TRBV6-2 or TRBV6-3 and TRBJ2-7; TRBD1 agrees at 9 bases. V lost 5 bases to trimming and J lost 2 bases; unmatched junction nucleotides: 4. Germline lookup yields CDR1 MNHEY and CDR2 SVGEGT. The CDR3 length is 14 residues. The CDR3 DNA sequence: TGTGCCAGCAGTGCCGGACAGGGGACCTACGAGCAGTACTTC. Its translation: CASSAGQGTYEQYF.

The chain couples TRBV21-1 to TRBJ1-2; the DNA was not used to check the table's D call, TRBD1. TRBV21-1 is listed as a pseudogene. This CDR3 is 17 amino acids long. In DNA, the CDR3 is TGTGCCAGCAGAGAGACCCACGACAAGGGGGTAAACTATGGCTACACCTTC. Its protein product is CASRETHDKGVNYGYTF.

Regarding this clone: One end of the junction does not line up with germline, which may come from a read error. The chain couples TRBV7-7 to TRBJ1-5, with D hard to call. From germline, CDR1 is SSHAT and CDR2 FNYEAQ (reference sequence). The CDR3 is 18 residues long. The CDR3 protein is CASSTTCTRGEVNQPQHF. In DNA, the CDR3 is TGTGCTAGCAGCACGACATGTACACGGGGTGAGGTCAATCAGCCCCAGCATTTT.

As for this clone: The sample carries other DNA sequences with the same CDR3. The chain recombines TRBV9 with TRBJ2-2; tentatively, D is TRBD1 (5 bases). Between the trimmed V and J ends, which lost 4 bases and 2 bases, there was a span of 12 bases. The length of the CDR3 is 15 residues. The germline V gene encodes CDR1 SGDLS and CDR2 YYNGEE. The CDR3 DNA follows: TGTGCCAGCAGCATGGGGCTTCAAAACACCGGGGAGCTGTTTTTT. It is translated as CASSMGLQNTGELFF.

This clone was recorded a few times. This rearrangement joins TRBV7-2 to TRBJ2-5; 10 bases line up with TRBD2. V gave up 2 bases and J gave up 5 bases; unmatched junction bases: 2. This CDR3 contains 14 residues. Germline CDR1 reads SGHTA; CDR2 reads FQGNSA. The CDR3 DNA reads TGTGCCAGCAGCTTAAGCGGGGGGGTCGAGACCCAGTACTTC. It encodes CASSLSGGVETQYF.

CDR3 in DNA: TGTGCCAGCAGCTTAGAGGGGCTATACGGCTACACCTTC. Its protein is CASSLEGLYGYTF. V usage is TRBV7-9 and J usage is TRBJ1-2; maybe TRBD1 (5 bases). Trimming shortened V by 1 base and J by 8 bases, and 11 bases separated the two germline ends. From germline, CDR1 is SEHNR and CDR2 FQNEAQ (reference sequence). CDR3 length: 13 residues.

The V and J genes are TRBV6-2 or TRBV6-3 and TRBJ1-1, with D perhaps matching TRBD1 (6 bases). Germline V lookup: CDR1 MNHEY, CDR2 SVGEGT. The CDR3 is 13 residues long. The V end was cut by 2 bases, the J end by 5 bases, with 9 bases between. Here the CDR3 DNA reads TGTGCCAGCAGTTACGCGAGGGGGACTGAAGCTTTCTTT. Encoded protein: CASSYARGTEAFF.

CDR3 in DNA: TGTGCCAGCAGCGTAGGGGGGAGGACTTCGAACACCGGGGAGCTGTTTTTT. It translates to CASSVGGRTSNTGELFF. The rearrangement joins TRBV9 to TRBJ2-2; possible D gene TRBD2, 6 bases. Germline V gene sequence: CDR1 SGDLS, CDR2 YYNGEE. Between the trimmed V and J ends, which lost 0 bases and 0 bases, there was a span of 12 bases. There are 17 residues in the CDR3.

In DNA, the CDR3 is TGCAGTGCTAGAGTGAACAATGGCTACACCTTC. Translation gives CSARVNNGYTF. V and J are TRBV20-1 and TRBJ1-2; D gene uncertain. This CDR3 is 11 amino acids long. Germline CDR1 is DFQATT and CDR2 is SNEGSKA (reference sequence). Trimming pared 1 base from V and 6 bases from J, leaving 6 bases between.

This chain connects TRBV7-2 to TRBJ2-2; 7 bases are shared with TRBD2. The V and J ends lost 5 bases and 7 bases, in that order; junction bases with no gene match: 10. The CDR3 has 15 amino acids. The germline V gene has CDR1 SGHTA and CDR2 FQGNSA. CDR3 amino acids: CASSPDRAGNGELFF. CDR3 coding DNA: TGTGCCAGCAGCCCAGACAGAGCGGGGAACGGGGAGCTGTTTTTT.

The chain joins TRBV5-1 to TRBJ2-7, with a tentative D call TRBD2 (7 bases). Per germline, CDR1 SGHRS and CDR2 YFSETQ. This CDR3 region has 15 residues. V was cut by 4 bases and J by 6 bases, with 20 bases left in between. CDR3 sequence (DNA): TGCGCCAGCAGCCCCATCTCCGGGGGGCCCCTCGAGCAGTACTTC. Translation: CASSPISGGPLEQYF.

The rearrangement uses TRBV25-1 and TRBJ1-6; 7 nucleotides match TRBD1. V lost 0 bases, J lost 10 bases, and 6 bases stayed unmatched. CDR1 is MGHDK, CDR2 SYGVNS, per germline. The CDR3 totals 15 residues. Here the CDR3 DNA reads TGTGCCAGCAGTGAATATTGGGACAGCAACTCACCCCTCCACTTT. It is translated as CASSEYWDSNSPLHF.

This chain joins TRBV30 and TRBJ1-2; no firm D call. There are 11 residues in the CDR3. CDR1 is GTSNPN, CDR2 SVGIG, per germline (reference sequence). V was trimmed by 0 bases and J by 7 bases, leaving 6 bases between them. In nucleotides, the CDR3 is TGTGCCTGGAGTGTACTTGGTGGCTACACCTTC. Translating it yields CAWSVLGGYTF.

This rearrangement joins TRBV19 to TRBJ2-3, with D possibly matching TRBD2 (5 bases). V was shortened by 6 bases and J by 3 bases, with 19 bases between the two germline ends. Germline V gene lookup returns CDR1 LNHDA and CDR2 SQIVND (reference sequence). This CDR3 spans 16 amino acids. CDR3 in amino acids: CASRKSGKRLTDTQYF. CDR3 sequence (DNA): TGTGCCAGTAGAAAAAGCGGCAAGAGATTGACAGATACGCAGTATTTT.

This clone was seen once. The J gene is TRBJ1-4, the V gene TRBV9; tentative D call: TRBD1 (6 bases). CDR1 is SGDLS, CDR2 YYNGEE, per germline. The CDR3 extends over 16 amino acids. Trimming took off 1 base at V and 8 bases at J, with 18 bases between the two ends. DNA for the CDR3: TGTGCCAGCAGCGTACCCAGCGGCAGGGGTTTCGAAAAACTGTTTTTT. Protein product: CASSVPSGRGFEKLFF.

CDR3 coding DNA: TGTGCCAGCACCCCCCCCGACAGGCGGGACACTGAAGCTTTCTTT. Amino acids: CASTPPDRRDTEAFF. The V and J genes are TRBV28 and TRBJ1-1; D perhaps matches TRBD1 (6 bases). This CDR3 comprises 15 residues. Trimming removed 7 bases at V and 3 bases at J, with 18 bases between. Germline values: CDR1 MDHEN, CDR2 SYDVKM.

This clone was seen just once. The chain has TRBV2 and TRBJ1-4; D unresolved. The V and J ends lost 5 bases and 8 bases respectively, with 15 bases between them. The germline V gene encodes CDR1 SNHLY and CDR2 FYNNEI. The CDR3 runs to 14 residues. This chain's CDR3 is CASSWITGEEKLFF. The CDR3 DNA follows: TGTGCCAGCAGTTGGATTACGGGAGAGGAAAAACTGTTTTTT.

The rearrangement uses TRBV12-5 and TRBJ1-1; 8 positions match TRBD1. Unmatched junction bases numbered 13, after V lost 7 bases and J lost 6 bases. The CDR3 is made up of 15 amino acids. Germline CDR1 reads LGHNT; CDR2 reads FRNRAP. CDR3 DNA: TGTGCTAGTGTCGTATCCGGGACAGGAGGCTCTGAAGCTTTCTTT. As protein: CASVVSGTGGSEAFF.

The chain is built from TRBV9 and TRBJ2-1; TRBD2 matches at 7 bases. Germline V gene data show CDR1 as SGDLS and CDR2 as YYNGEE. The CDR3 extends over 16 amino acids. Trimming cost V 0 bases and J 3 bases; bases outside gene matches: 6. The CDR3 region has the DNA TGTGCCAGCAGCGTAGCGAATGCGGGGGTCTACAATGAGCAGTTCTTC. It translates to CASSVANAGVYNEQFF.

Only a few counts were recorded for this clone. This chain links TRBV11-2 with TRBJ1-4; D not resolved. The CDR3 is 14 amino acids. The germline gives CDR1 SGHAT, CDR2 FQNNGV. V was pared by 3 bases and J by 8 bases, with 13 bases between. The CDR3 DNA sequence: TGTGCCAGCAGCTTGTTAAGCCGTAGCGAAAAACTGTTTTTT. Amino acids: CASSLLSRSEKLFF.

The rearrangement uses TRBV7-9 and TRBJ1-1; TRBD1 matches 8 bases. Germline V lookup: CDR1 SEHNR, CDR2 FQNEAQ (reference sequence). J gave up 0 bases and V 4 bases, and 4 bases lay outside the gene matches. The CDR3 covers 15 residues. The DNA for the CDR3 is TGTGCCAGCAGCTCATGGACAGGGATGAACACTGAAGCTTTCTTT. It encodes CASSSWTGMNTEAFF.

CDR3 in amino acids: CASSATSGGGFDTQYF. The CDR3 nucleotides are TGTGCCAGTAGCGCGACTAGCGGGGGAGGTTTCGATACGCAGTATTTT. The rearrangement links TRBV19 to TRBJ2-3, with 12 positions matching TRBD2. There are 16 residues in the CDR3. V lost 6 bases and J lost 6; bases outside the gene matches: 10. CDR1 LNHDA and CDR2 SQIVND come from the germline V gene (reference sequence).

The rearrangement links TRBV29-1 to TRBJ2-2; maybe TRBD1 (6 bases). There are 15 residues in the CDR3. Trimming left V 4 bases short and J 0 bases short, with 12 bases between. The germline CDR1 and CDR2 sequences are SQVTM and ANQGSEA. CDR3 region: CSVGLQGSNTGELFF. CDR3 nucleotides: TGCAGCGTTGGACTACAGGGATCGAACACCGGGGAGCTGTTTTTT.

V usage is TRBV5-1 and J usage is TRBJ1-4; D is ambiguous. The V end was cut by 2 bases, the J end by 0 bases, with 8 bases between. There are 15 residues in the CDR3. CDR1 is SGHRS and CDR2 is YFSETQ in the germline V gene. Here the CDR3 DNA reads TGCGCCAGCAGCTTCTACAGCTCAACTAATGAAAAACTGTTTTTT. Translation: CASSFYSSTNEKLFF.

The rearrangement uses TRBV24-1 and TRBJ2-1; TRBD1 matches at 9 bases. The J segment lost 9 bases and the V segment lost 2 bases, leaving 7 bases of the junction unmatched. CDR3 length: 15 amino acids. Germline CDR1 KGHDR, CDR2 SFDVKD. The CDR3 region has the DNA TGTGCCACCAGTGATTGGGACAGGGAGGAGGGTGAGCAGTTCTTC. It is translated as CATSDWDREEGEQFF.